This T cell receptor (beta chain) was sequenced in a study of cytomegalovirus exposure and HLA in healthy donors. Healthy bone marrow donors supplied every sample. Remarks on this clone: Its antigen is unknown.

Study-wide results and limits: Later analysis identified a missense DCLRE1C variant that was linked to TCR beta V- and J-gene trimming. Apparent HLA restriction characterized most CMV-associated TCR beta chains in a later analysis. An analysis that was carried out later associated 15,000 to 20,000 TCR beta sequences with HLA alleles at 0.05 false discovery rate.

The PCR made use of 60 Vbeta and 13 Jbeta primers. Clones were read by immunoSEQ multiplex PCR, and TCRdb kept only the in-frame ones, dropping some. Of fewer than 110,000 clones listed, about 72% are singletons. The sequence came from a man aged 18-30 years in good health and CMV-seronegative. The sequencing sample was made of PBMCs.

In DNA form, the CDR3 reads TGTGCCAGCAATCGGGGGGCCGGGCAGCCCCAGCATTTT. As protein: CASNRGAGQPQHF. The V and J genes are TRBV6-5 and TRBJ1-5, with a weak D call TRBD1 (6 bases). The CDR3 loop spans 13 amino acids. CDR1 is MNHEY and CDR2 is SVGAGI in the germline V gene. Trimming took 7 bases from V and 7 from J, leaving 14 bases between them.